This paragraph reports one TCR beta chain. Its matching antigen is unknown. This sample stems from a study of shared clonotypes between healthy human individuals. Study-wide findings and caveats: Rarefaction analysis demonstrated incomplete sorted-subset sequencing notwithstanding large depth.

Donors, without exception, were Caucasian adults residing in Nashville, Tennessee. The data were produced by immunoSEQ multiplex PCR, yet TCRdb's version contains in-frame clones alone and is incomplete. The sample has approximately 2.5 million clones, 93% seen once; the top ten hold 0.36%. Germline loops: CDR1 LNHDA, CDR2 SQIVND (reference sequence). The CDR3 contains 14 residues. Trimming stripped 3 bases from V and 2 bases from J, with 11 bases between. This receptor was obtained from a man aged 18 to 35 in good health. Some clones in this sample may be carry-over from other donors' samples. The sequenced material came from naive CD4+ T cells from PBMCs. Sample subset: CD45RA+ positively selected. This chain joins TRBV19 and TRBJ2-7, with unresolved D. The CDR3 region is CASSITSDAYEQYF. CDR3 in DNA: TGTGCCAGTAGTATTACCAGCGATGCCTACGAGCAGTACTTC.